This TCR beta chain was identified during a study of a mutant IDH1 vaccine in newly diagnosed glioma. Study summary: Eight vaccinations were given in weeks 1, 3, 5, 7, 11, 15, 19 and 23. Patients arrived already treated with radiotherapy, temozolomide, or both, most having had both. Vaccination began 4-6 weeks post radiotherapy alone, or with temozolomide cycles.

Time point meaning: week 23, last vaccination. Every vaccine dose comprised 300 ug of mutant IDH1 20-mer peptide plus topical imiquimod. The donor cohort comprised cases of new WHO grade 3 or 4 IDH1-mutant, ATRX-lost astrocytoma. The protocol was immunoSEQ multiplex PCR, while the TCRdb copy is restricted to in-frame clones and leaves out a portion. The data show under 50,000 clones, approximately 90% seen once. Germline V gene lookup returns CDR1 MNHEY and CDR2 SVGAGI. V was pared by 6 bases and J by 7 bases, with 13 bases between. The CDR3 totals 12 residues. Notes on this clone: What it binds is unknown.

Sequencing used PBMCs, obtained from a glioma patient whose treatment included an IDH1 peptide vaccine. The chain has TRBV6-5 and TRBJ2-7; perhaps TRBD2 as D (5 bases). This TCR came from a man in his forties or fifties with glioma. The CDR3 region has the DNA TGTGCCAGCAGAGCGGATACGGGGGAGCAGTACTTC. This encodes CASRADTGEQYF.